The rows below give T cell receptor beta chains drawn from one sample of a study of monozygotic twins with cystic fibrosis. Assay used: immunoSEQ multiplex PCR; TCRdb lists only in-frame clones, some missing. The sample yields about 36,000 clones, under 95% seen once. Sequencing was done on a sample of blood. Receptors originate from a boy younger than 10 with cystic fibrosis. The CDR3 runs from the conserved cysteine through the conserved F or W. D genes are given only for firm matches. Rows give clone size only sometimes, using once, few, many, or a class for an expanded clone.

J gene | V gene | CDR3 length | clone size | D gene | CDR3 DNA | CDR3 protein
TRBJ1-2 | TRBV6-6 | 12 | - | - | TGTGCCAGCGGGCACAGCCTCTATGGCTACACCTTC | CASGHSLYGYTF
TRBJ2-7 | TRBV5-5 | 15 | - | - | TGTGCCAGCACCCTGCCTGAACGGGGGACCTACGAGCAGTACTTC | CASTLPERGTYEQYF
TRBJ2-1 | TRBV5-1 | 11 | - | - | TGCGCCAGCAGCTTGGAAGGGGAGCAGTTCTTC | CASSLEGEQFF
TRBJ2-3 | TRBV27 | 15 | - | TRBD2 | TGTGCCAGCAGCAATAGCGGGGGGCTGGTAGATACGCAGTATTTT | CASSNSGGLVDTQYF
TRBJ1-1 | TRBV6-5 | 14 | - | - | TGTGCCAGCAGCTTACGGCACGCAAACACTGAAGCTTTCTTT | CASSLRHANTEAFF
TRBJ2-5 | TRBV9 | 12 | - | - | TGTGCCAGCAGCCCCGCGGAAGAGACCCAGTACTTC | CASSPAEETQYF
TRBJ2-7 | TRBV7-9 | 13 | - | - | TGTGCCAGCAGCGCGACTAGTTCCTACGAGCAGTACTTC | CASSATSSYEQYF
TRBJ2-2 | TRBV9 | 12 | - | - | TGTGCCAGCAGCGGTAACACCGGGGAGCTGTTTTTT | CASSGNTGELFF
TRBJ2-2 | TRBV7-2 | 14 | - | TRBD2 | TGTGCCAGCGGAGTCAGTGGGGGGGTCGGGGAGCTGTTTTTT | CASGVSGGVGELFF
TRBJ2-5 | TRBV5-1 | 14 | - | - | TGCGCCAGCAGCCCCGGACCCTCCACAGAGACCCAGTACTTC | CASSPGPSTETQYF
TRBJ1-6 | TRBV5-1 | 13 | - | - | TGCGCCAGCAGCTTGGAGGTTAATTCACCCCTCCACTTT | CASSLEVNSPLHF
TRBJ1-5 | TRBV28 | 17 | - | - | TGTGCCAGCAGCCTGTTAGGGAGCCTTTATAGCAATCAGCCCCAGCATTTT | CASSLLGSLYSNQPQHF
TRBJ2-7 | TRBV9 | 15 | - | TRBD2 | TGTGCCAGCAGCGCTAGCGGGGGGGCAATCTACGAGCAGTACTTC | CASSASGGAIYEQYF
TRBJ2-3 | TRBV4-2 | 17 | - | - | TGTGCCAGCAGCGACAACGGAGGGGGCGACCACACAGATACGCAGTATTTT | CASSDNGGGDHTDTQYF
TRBJ2-7 | TRBV27 | 14 | - | TRBD1 | TGTGCCAGCAGTTTATCGAGACAGGGCTACGAGCAGTACTTC | CASSLSRQGYEQYF
TRBJ2-7 | TRBV15 | 13 | - | - | TGTGCCACCAGCAGAGATCGTTGGGGATATACAGCGTTC | CATSRDRWGYTAF
TRBJ1-3 | TRBV9 | 13 | - | - | TGTGCCAGCAGCGTCGGGCCTGGAAACACCATATATTTT | CASSVGPGNTIYF
TRBJ2-7 | TRBV15 | 15 | - | TRBD1 | TGTGCCACCAGCTATGAGCGGACAGGGAGATACGAGCAGTACTTC | CATSYERTGRYEQYF
TRBJ1-4 | TRBV13 | 14 | - | - | TGTGCCAGCAGCTCCAAGGGGGTTAGAGAAAAACTGTTTTTT | CASSSKGVREKLFF
TRBJ2-2 | TRBV9 | 18 | - | - | TGTGCCAGCAGCGACCATATGCGGGGACGGACGAACACCGGGGAGCTGTTTTTT | CASSDHMRGRTNTGELFF
TRBJ1-2 | TRBV19 | 14 | once | - | TGTGCCAGTAGTATTTTATACCTAGGAGATGGCTACACCTTC | CASSILYLGDGYTF
TRBJ2-7 | TRBV15 | 16 | - | - | TGTGCCACCAGCAGTCCTAAGTCCCGGGACGTTTACGAGCAGTACTTC | CATSSPKSRDVYEQYF
TRBJ1-4 | TRBV9 | 17 | - | - | TGTGCCAGCAGCTCACCGGGACAAGATGCAACTAATGAAAAACTGTTTTTT | CASSSPGQDATNEKLFF
TRBJ1-1 | TRBV5-1 | 15 | - | - | TGCGCCAGCAGCTTGGTGGGACTATCGAACACTGAAGCTTTCTTT | CASSLVGLSNTEAFF
TRBJ1-1 | TRBV18 | 12 | - | - | TGTGCCAGCTCACCCGGGAACACTGAAGCTTTCTTT | CASSPGNTEAFF
TRBJ2-3 | TRBV4-3 | 13 | - | - | TGCGCCAGCAGCCAAGAGAGGTCGGATACGCAGTATTTT | CASSQERSDTQYF
TRBJ1-1 | TRBV7-3 | 12 | - | - | TGTGCCAGCAGCCCGGACGGAATTGAAGCTTTCTTT | CASSPDGIEAFF
TRBJ2-1 | TRBV7-9 | 14 | - | - | TGTGCCAGCAGCTTAGGTGAAGAAAACAATGAGCAGTTCTTC | CASSLGEENNEQFF
TRBJ2-7 | TRBV5-1 | 11 | - | - | TGCGCCAGCGGGGCAGGGTACGAGCAGTACTTC | CASGAGYEQYF
TRBJ1-2 | TRBV6-5 | 15 | - | - | TGTGCCAGCAGCTACGACGGGGGACTTCCCGGCCCCTACACCTTC | CASSYDGGLPGPYTF
TRBJ1-2 | TRBV13 | 17 | - | - | TGTGCCAGCAGCTTAGGAAGGGCACAGGGAAGGGACTATGGCTACACCTTC | CASSLGRAQGRDYGYTF
TRBJ1-1 | TRBV25-1 | 12 | - | - | TGTGCCAGCCGACAGGAGGTGTCCGAAGCTTTCTTT | CASRQEVSEAFF
TRBJ1-1 | TRBV5-1 | 17 | - | TRBD1 | TGCGCCAGCAGCTCAGGACAGGGGAATGCGCGTAGCACTGAAGCTTTCTTT | CASSSGQGNARSTEAFF
TRBJ2-5 | TRBV5-8 | 13 | - | - | TGTGCCAGCAGCTTGGTGGGGACGGAGACCCAGTACTTC | CASSLVGTETQYF
TRBJ1-1 | TRBV13 | 12 | - | - | TGTGCCAGCAGCATTGATAACACTGAAGCTTTCTTT | CASSIDNTEAFF
TRBJ1-1 | TRBV11-3 | 13 | once | - | TGTGCCAGCAGCCAGACAAGCAACACTGAAGCTTTCTTT | CASSQTSNTEAFF
TRBJ1-5 | TRBV7-8 | 16 | - | TRBD1 | TGTGCCAGCAGCCTCCCCCCGACAGGGCGGAATCAGCCCCAGCATTTT | CASSLPPTGRNQPQHF
TRBJ2-7 | TRBV6-5 | 12 | - | - | TGTGCCAGCAGTTACTCGCAGGGCGAGCAGTACTTC | CASSYSQGEQYF
TRBJ2-2 | TRBV27 | 12 | - | - | TGTGCCAGCAGTTTTGGAACCGGGGAGCTGTTTTTT | CASSFGTGELFF
TRBJ1-4 | TRBV25-1 | 13 | - | - | TGTGCCAGCAGTGAGAGGGTCGGGGAAAAACTGTTTTTT | CASSERVGEKLFF
TRBJ2-6 | TRBV11-2 | 18 | - | TRBD1 | TGTGCCAGCAGCTTAGATTGGACAGGGGCCTCTGGGGCCAACGTCCTGACTTTC | CASSLDWTGASGANVLTF
TRBJ2-7 | TRBV4-1 | 15 | once | - | TGCGCCAGCAGCCAAGAGAGGCAGGGAATCTACGAGCAGTACTTC | CASSQERQGIYEQYF
TRBJ1-5 | TRBV5-6 | 14 | - | - | TGTGCCAGCAGCTTGATTACAGGCGCCCAGCCCCAGCATTTT | CASSLITGAQPQHF
TRBJ2-5 | TRBV5-6 | 14 | - | - | TGTGCCAGCAGCTTAGGGGTGGGGCAAGAGACCCAGTACTTC | CASSLGVGQETQYF
TRBJ2-2 | TRBV19 | 17 | - | TRBD2 | TGTGCCAGTATCGGGACTAGCGGGGGGGCCTACACCGGGGAGCTGTTTTTT | CASIGTSGGAYTGELFF
TRBJ1-1 | TRBV15 | 16 | - | - | TGTGCCACCAGCAGAGATCCATTTCCGGTGAACACTGAAGCTTTCTTT | CATSRDPFPVNTEAFF